What follows is one TCR beta chain and its context. Original processing notes: Reference gene primers were amplified, and this amplification served to estimate nucleated cell counts. The data were produced by immunoSEQ multiplex PCR, yet TCRdb's version contains in-frame clones alone and is incomplete. V and J calls and clone size are given by that table; D and trimming were obtained from the DNA. Altogether approximately 85,000 clones are present, roughly nine tenths being singletons, with the ten largest covering about 3%. The data were obtained in a study of blood T cell repertoires in COVID-19. Study overall: Specimens from acute and convalescent COVID-19 originated in the United States, Italy and Spain. T cells, B-cell-depleted T cells, or PBMCs supplied cDNA or gDNA.

CDR3 size: 16 residues. With V trimmed by 4 bases and J by 2 bases, 8 bases remained unmatched. The germline V gene has CDR1 MNHEY and CDR2 SVGEGT. The chain links TRBV6-2 or TRBV6-3 to TRBJ2-5; 9 nucleotides line up with TRBD1. The source material was peripheral blood. This sequence originates from a woman aged 45-65 years with active or convalescent COVID-19. The DNA for the CDR3 is TGTGCCAGCAGTTTTTCCGGGACAGGGTATCAAGAGACCCAGTACTTC. This translates into CASSFSGTGYQETQYF.